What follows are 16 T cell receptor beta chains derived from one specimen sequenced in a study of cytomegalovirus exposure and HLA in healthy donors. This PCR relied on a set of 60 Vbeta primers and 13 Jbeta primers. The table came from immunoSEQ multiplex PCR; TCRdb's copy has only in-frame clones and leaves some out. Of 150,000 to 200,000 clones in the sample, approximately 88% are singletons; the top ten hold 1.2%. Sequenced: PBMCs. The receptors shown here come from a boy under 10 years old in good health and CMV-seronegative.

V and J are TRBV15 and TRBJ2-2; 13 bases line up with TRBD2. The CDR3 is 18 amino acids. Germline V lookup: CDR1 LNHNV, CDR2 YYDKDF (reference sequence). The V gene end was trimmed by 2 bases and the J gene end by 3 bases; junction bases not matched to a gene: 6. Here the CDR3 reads CATSRKGLAGSDTGELFF. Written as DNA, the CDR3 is TGTGCCACCAGCAGAAAGGGACTAGCGGGATCGGACACCGGGGAGCTGTTTTTT.

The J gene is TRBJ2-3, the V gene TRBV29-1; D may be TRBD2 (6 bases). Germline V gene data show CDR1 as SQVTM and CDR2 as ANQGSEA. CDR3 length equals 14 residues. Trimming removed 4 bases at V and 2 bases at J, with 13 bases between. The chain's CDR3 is CSVVSGQTTDTQYF. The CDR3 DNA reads TGCAGCGTTGTTAGCGGTCAAACCACAGATACGCAGTATTTT.

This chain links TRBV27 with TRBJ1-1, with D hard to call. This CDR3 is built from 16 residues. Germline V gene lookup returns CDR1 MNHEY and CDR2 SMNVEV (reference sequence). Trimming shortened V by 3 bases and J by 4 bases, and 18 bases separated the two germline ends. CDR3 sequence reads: CASSFLPTTPGTEAFF. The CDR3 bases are TGTGCCAGCAGTTTTTTACCTACTACGCCGGGCACTGAAGCTTTCTTT.

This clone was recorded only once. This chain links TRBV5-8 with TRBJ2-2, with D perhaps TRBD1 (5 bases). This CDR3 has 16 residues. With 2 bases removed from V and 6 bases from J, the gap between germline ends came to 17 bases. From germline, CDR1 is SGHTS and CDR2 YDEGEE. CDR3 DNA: TGTGCCAGCAGCTTCTCCAGGCAGGGCCGCGCCGGGGAGCTGTTTTTT. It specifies CASSFSRQGRAGELFF.

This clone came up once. This CDR3 is CASSEDRSYEQYV. The CDR3 bases are TGCGCCAGCAGCGAGGACAGGTCCTACGAGCAGTACGTC. The chain employs TRBV10-2 and TRBJ2-7; 7 nucleotides line up with TRBD1. The trim removed 6 bases at V and 1 base at J, leaving 3 bases unmatched. The CDR3 is made up of 13 amino acids. Germline V gene lookup returns CDR1 WSHSY and CDR2 SAAADI.

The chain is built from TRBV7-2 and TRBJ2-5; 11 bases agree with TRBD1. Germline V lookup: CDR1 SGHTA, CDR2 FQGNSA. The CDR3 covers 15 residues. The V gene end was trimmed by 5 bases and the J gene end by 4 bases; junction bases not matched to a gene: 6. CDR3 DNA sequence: TGTGCCAGCAGCCCCGGACAGGGGGCACGAGAGACCCAGTACTTC. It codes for CASSPGQGARETQYF.

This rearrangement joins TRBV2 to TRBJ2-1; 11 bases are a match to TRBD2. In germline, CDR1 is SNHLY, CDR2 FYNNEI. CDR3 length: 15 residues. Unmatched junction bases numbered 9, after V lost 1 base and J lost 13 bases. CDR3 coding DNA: TGTGCCAGCAGTGAAGACTCCGGTAGCGGGGGGGAACAGTTCTTC. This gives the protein CASSEDSGSGGEQFF.

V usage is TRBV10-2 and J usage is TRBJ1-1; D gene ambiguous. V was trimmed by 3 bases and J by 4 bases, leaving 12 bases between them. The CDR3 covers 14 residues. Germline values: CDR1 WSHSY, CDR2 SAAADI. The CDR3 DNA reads TGCGCCAGCAGTGAAGAGGGCTTCCCCACTGAAGCTTTCTTT. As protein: CASSEEGFPTEAFF.

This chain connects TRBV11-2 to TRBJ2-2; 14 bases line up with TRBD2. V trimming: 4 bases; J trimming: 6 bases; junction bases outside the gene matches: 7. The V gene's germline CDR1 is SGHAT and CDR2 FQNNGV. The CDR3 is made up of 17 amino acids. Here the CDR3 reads CASSSLGTSGSAGELFF. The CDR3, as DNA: TGTGCCAGCAGCTCACTTGGGACTAGCGGGAGTGCCGGGGAGCTGTTTTTT.

The CDR3 protein is CASRPGTGVDETQYF. CDR3 nucleotides: TGTGCCAGCAGGCCAGGTACAGGGGTCGATGAGACCCAGTACTTC. The chain employs TRBV7-9 and TRBJ2-5, with 7 bases lining up with TRBD1. Unmatched junction bases numbered 12, after V lost 6 bases and J lost 5 bases. In germline, CDR1 is SEHNR, CDR2 FQNEAQ (reference sequence). The CDR3 sequence is 15 residues long.

CDR3 DNA sequence: TGTGCCAGTAGTATGGGACAGGGAAACACTGAAGCTTTCTTT. Amino acids: CASSMGQGNTEAFF. V gene TRBV19 combines with J gene TRBJ1-1; 9 bases are a match to TRBD1. In germline, CDR1 is LNHDA, CDR2 SQIVND (reference sequence). The CDR3 consists of 14 residues. The trim removed 3 bases at V and 2 bases at J, leaving 1 base unmatched.

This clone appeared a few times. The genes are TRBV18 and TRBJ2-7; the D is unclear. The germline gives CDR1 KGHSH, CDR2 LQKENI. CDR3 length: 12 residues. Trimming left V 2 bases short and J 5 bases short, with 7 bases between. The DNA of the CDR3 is TGTGCCAGCTCACCAACGGAGAACGAGCAGTACTTC. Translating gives CASSPTENEQYF.

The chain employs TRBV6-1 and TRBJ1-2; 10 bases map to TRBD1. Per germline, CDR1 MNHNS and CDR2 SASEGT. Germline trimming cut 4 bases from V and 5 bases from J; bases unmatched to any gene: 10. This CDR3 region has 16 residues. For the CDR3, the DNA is TGTGCCAGCAGTGGTGACCCCGGGACAGGGGTTTATGGCTACACCTTC. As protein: CASSGDPGTGVYGYTF.

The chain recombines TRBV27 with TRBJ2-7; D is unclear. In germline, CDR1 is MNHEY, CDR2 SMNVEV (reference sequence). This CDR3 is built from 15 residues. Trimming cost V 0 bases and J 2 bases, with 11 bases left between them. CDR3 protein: CASSLSRLETYEQYF. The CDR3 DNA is TGTGCCAGCAGTTTATCCCGGTTGGAGACCTACGAGCAGTACTTC.

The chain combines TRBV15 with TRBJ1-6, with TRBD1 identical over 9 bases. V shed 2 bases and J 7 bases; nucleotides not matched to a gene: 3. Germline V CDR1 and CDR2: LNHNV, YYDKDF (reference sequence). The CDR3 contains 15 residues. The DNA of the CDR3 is TGTGCCACCAGCAGACCCGGGACAGGGAATTCACCCCTCCACTTT. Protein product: CATSRPGTGNSPLHF. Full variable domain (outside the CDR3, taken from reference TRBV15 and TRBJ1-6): DAMVIQNPRYQVTQFGKPVTLSCSQTLNHNVMYWYQQKSSQAPKLLFHYYDKDFNNEADTPDNFQSRRPNTSFCFLDIRSPGLGDTAMYLCATSRPGTGNSPLHFGNGTRLTVT.

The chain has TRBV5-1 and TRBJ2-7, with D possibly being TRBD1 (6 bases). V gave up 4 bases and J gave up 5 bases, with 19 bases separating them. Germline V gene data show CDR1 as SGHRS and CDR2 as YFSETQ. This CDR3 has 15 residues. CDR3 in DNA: TGCGCCAGCAGCACCGCTGGAGGTGGGGGCCACGAGCAGTACTTC. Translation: CASSTAGGGGHEQYF.